This TCR beta chain is from a study of cytomegalovirus exposure and HLA in healthy donors. Notes on the study in general: TCR beta chain V- and J-gene trimming was linked, in a later analysis, to a missense variant in DCLRE1C. High specificity and sensitivity for cytomegalovirus status were reported for the classifier. Productive status was seen about 87% or about 30% of the time for most TCR beta V segments in an earlier analysis.

As to this clone: Its antigen is not known.

CDR1 is GTSNPN and CDR2 is SVGIG in the germline V gene (reference sequence). The CDR3 length is 14 residues. V gave up 0 bases and J gave up 8 bases, with 14 bases separating them. 13 Jbeta primers and 60 Vbeta primers were used for the PCR. The protocol was immunoSEQ multiplex PCR, while the TCRdb copy is restricted to in-frame clones and leaves out a portion. The table lists about 200,000 clones, approximately 80% of them singletons. Sequenced input: PBMCs. The V and J genes are TRBV30 and TRBJ2-1, with D possibly TRBD2 on 6 matching bases. This receptor was taken from a boy younger than 10 in good health and CMV-seronegative. CDR3 bases: TGTGCCTGGAGTGTAATCGGGAGACGGGATGAGCAGTTCTTC. This codes for CAWSVIGRRDEQFF. Using reference TRBV30 and TRBJ2-1 for the parts outside the CDR3, the full variable domain is SQTIHQWPATLVQPVGSPLSLECTVEGTSNPNLYWYRQAAGRGLQLLFYSVGIGQISSEVPQNLSASRPQDRQFILSSKKLLLSDSGFYLCAWSVIGRRDEQFFGPGTRLTVL.